The 29 T cell receptor beta chains presented below share a single source sample, sequenced in a study of control samples from healthy donors and cancer patients (dated by TCRdb to 2020 to 2021). The library was obtained by the immunoSEQ multiplex PCR assay. Imported from immuneACCESS, the table was reduced by TCRdb to in-frame sequences with V and J called. These copies leave out some clones; in studies compared against another copy, an unresolved V gene accounts for under half, and the cause of the remainder is not known. The sample table contains 35,000 to 45,000 clones; only one count was recorded for under 95% of them. Jointly, the top ten make up roughly 20% of the sample. Specimen: PBMCs. All receptors come from a woman aged 40 to 55 with head and neck cancer.

The chain uses TRBV29-1 and TRBJ2-1, with a possible D match to TRBD1 (5 bases). The CDR3 length is 13 residues. Trimming stripped 0 bases from V and 8 bases from J, with 11 bases between. CDR1 and CDR2 (germline): SQVTM, ANQGSEA. The CDR3 DNA follows: TGCAGCGTTGAAGATTTCAGGGATGATGAGCAGTTCTTC. Its protein product is CSVEDFRDDEQFF.

This chain connects TRBV6-5 to TRBJ1-2; no definite D call. Germline assignment: CDR1 MNHEY and CDR2 SVGAGI. The V end was cut by 2 bases, the J end by 8 bases, with 15 bases between. CDR3 length equals 14 residues. The CDR3 here is CASSYLLGGYGYTF. The CDR3 bases are TGTGCCAGCAGTTACCTTTTGGGAGGGTACGGCTACACCTTC.

This clone was observed a single time. This chain connects TRBV19 to TRBJ2-5, with D possibly matching TRBD2 (5 bases). Trimming cost V 7 bases and J 7 bases, with 22 bases left between them. Germline V CDR1 and CDR2: LNHDA, SQIVND (reference sequence). CDR3 length: 15 residues. CDR3 nucleotides: TGTGCCAGTACCCTCAGTGGCGAGCGGAGAGTGACCCAGTACTTC. Translated, it gives CASTLSGERRVTQYF.

V gene TRBV27 combines with J gene TRBJ2-2; D gene ambiguous. Germline V gene lookup returns CDR1 MNHEY and CDR2 SMNVEV (reference sequence). CDR3 size: 13 residues. Trimming shortened V by 4 bases and J by 6 bases, and 9 bases separated the two germline ends. The CDR3 loop reads CASSYTLAGELFF. CDR3 coding DNA: TGTGCCAGCAGTTATACCTTAGCCGGGGAGCTGTTTTTT.

This chain joins TRBV9 and TRBJ2-5; 12 bases match TRBD2. CDR3 length: 16 residues. V lost 4 bases, J lost 4 bases, and 8 bases stayed unmatched. In germline, CDR1 is SGDLS, CDR2 YYNGEE. CDR3 loop: CASSPRRLAGVETQYF. In nucleotides, the CDR3 is TGTGCCAGCAGCCCTCGACGACTAGCGGGGGTAGAGACCCAGTACTTC.

The chain combines TRBV5-1 with TRBJ2-5; D ambiguous. Per germline, CDR1 SGHRS and CDR2 YFSETQ. The V and J ends lost 3 bases and 2 bases respectively, with 14 bases between them. CDR3 length: 15 amino acids. CDR3 sequence: CASSSSYSPQETQYF. The CDR3 DNA is TGCGCCAGCAGCTCGTCATATTCCCCGCAAGAGACCCAGTACTTC.

The rearrangement links TRBV14 to TRBJ2-7; TRBD2 aligns across 9 bases. Germline CDR1 reads SGHDN; CDR2 reads FVKESK. CDR3 length equals 18 residues. V shed 0 bases, J shed 6 bases, and the junction held 15 bases outside the gene matches. CDR3 amino acids: CASSQEPPSVAGDGEQYF. The CDR3 DNA reads as TGTGCCAGCAGCCAAGAACCCCCCTCGGTAGCGGGAGACGGCGAGCAGTACTTC.

This clone was seen only once. The CDR3 spells CASSYRAGANVLTF. CDR3 in DNA: TGTGCCAGCAGTTACCGGGCTGGGGCCAACGTCCTGACTTTC. The gene calls are TRBV6-6 and TRBJ2-6; D unclear. V was pared by 2 bases and J by 2 bases, with 4 bases between. This CDR3 is 14 amino acids long. Germline V gene data show CDR1 as MNHNY and CDR2 as SVGAGI (reference sequence).

The J gene is TRBJ2-7, the V gene TRBV27, with D possibly TRBD1 on 6 matching bases. This CDR3 spans 13 amino acids. Between the trimmed V and J ends, which lost 10 bases and 3 bases, there was a span of 16 bases. Germline V gene sequence: CDR1 MNHEY, CDR2 SMNVEV (reference sequence). The CDR3 DNA reads TGTGCCACAAGGGCAGGGGTGTTCTACGAGCAGTACTTC. It encodes CATRAGVFYEQYF.

The gene calls are TRBV29-1 and TRBJ2-7; D possibly corresponds to TRBD2 (6 bases). The length of the CDR3 is 12 residues. The germline CDR1 and CDR2 sequences are SQVTM and ANQGSEA. The V end lost 4 bases, the J end lost 7 bases, and 14 bases lay between the germline ends. The CDR3: CSVVSGPFEQYF. The CDR3 region has the DNA TGCAGCGTTGTCAGCGGGCCCTTTGAGCAGTACTTC.

Here the CDR3 reads CASSPSPVYTGELFF. The CDR3 DNA sequence: TGTGCCAGCAGTCCCAGCCCAGTCTACACCGGGGAGCTGTTTTTT. The chain joins TRBV27 to TRBJ2-2; D uncertain. Looked up from germline, CDR1 is MNHEY and CDR2 is SMNVEV (reference sequence). Trimming pared 5 bases from V and 3 bases from J, leaving 13 bases between. This CDR3 region has 15 residues.

As concerns this clone: Mismatch with germline at one junction end may stem from a read error. The chain is built from TRBV28 and TRBJ2-7; a possible D gene is TRBD2 (5 bases). Per germline, CDR1 MDHEN and CDR2 SYDVKM. This CDR3 has 13 amino acids. In DNA, the CDR3 is TGTGCCAGCAGTAACTCTCTTTATCACGGGGAGCACTTC. Protein sequence: CASSNSLYHGEHF.

The V gene is TRBV5-5, the J gene TRBJ1-2; 7 bases fit TRBD1. The CDR3 covers 16 residues. Trimming at V came to 5 bases and at J to 0 bases, leaving 10 bases not matched to a gene. The germline gives CDR1 SGHKS, CDR2 YYEKEE (reference sequence). The CDR3 sequence is CASRPKGDSPNYGYTF. The CDR3 DNA follows: TGTGCCAGCAGGCCGAAGGGGGACAGCCCTAACTATGGCTACACCTTC. Full variable domain (remainder filled in from reference TRBV5-5 and TRBJ1-2): DAGVTQSPTHLIKTRGQQVTLRCSPISGHKSVSWYQQVLGQGPQFIFQYYEKEERGRGNFPDRFSARQFPNYSSELNVNALLLGDSALYLCASRPKGDSPNYGYTFGSGTRLTVV.

This clone was seen a few times. The chain combines TRBV11-2 with TRBJ2-3; D is undetermined. CDR1 SGHAT and CDR2 FQNNGV come from the germline V gene. The length of the CDR3 is 14 residues. Trimming left V 3 bases short and J 0 bases short, with 7 bases between. The CDR3 nucleotides are TGTGCCAGCAGCTTCGAGGTGAGCACAGATACGCAGTATTTT. This translates into CASSFEVSTDTQYF.

This chain connects TRBV2 to TRBJ2-6; D uncertain. Germline V gives CDR1 SNHLY, CDR2 FYNNEI. Between the trimmed V and J ends, which lost 6 bases and 0 bases, there was a span of 18 bases. CDR3 length: 18 amino acids. CDR3 sequence reads: CASRLQPPWSSGANVLTF. The CDR3, as DNA: TGTGCCAGCAGATTACAGCCCCCGTGGAGCTCTGGGGCCAACGTCCTGACTTTC.

This clone has just one count. J is TRBJ2-1 and V is TRBV28; D possibly corresponds to TRBD2 (5 bases). Germline V CDR1 and CDR2: MDHEN, SYDVKM. CDR3 length: 16 amino acids. Between the trimmed V and J ends, which lost 3 bases and 2 bases, there was a span of 14 bases. The CDR3 sequence is CASSFSVALAYNEQFF. DNA for the CDR3: TGTGCCAGCAGTTTTTCGGTTGCACTAGCCTACAATGAGCAGTTCTTC.

In the case of this clone: Other DNA variants within this sample encode the same CDR3. V gene TRBV7-9 combines with J gene TRBJ1-1, with D perhaps matching TRBD1 (5 bases). V was trimmed by 3 bases and J by 0 bases, leaving 11 bases between them. Germline CDR1 SEHNR, CDR2 FQNEAQ (reference sequence). The CDR3 length is 15 residues. CDR3 residues: CASSFQGAMNTEAFF. Here the CDR3 DNA reads TGTGCCAGCAGCTTTCAGGGCGCGATGAACACTGAAGCTTTCTTT.

The V call is TRBV3-1 (or the pseudogene TRBV3-2), the J call TRBJ2-5; TRBD2 agrees at 13 bases. Looked up from germline, CDR1 is LGHDT and CDR2 is YNNKEL (reference sequence). V gave up 3 bases and J gave up 1 base; unmatched junction bases: 5. This CDR3 has 17 amino acids. CDR3 protein: CASSQAGLAGAQETQYF. The DNA for the CDR3 is TGTGCCAGCAGCCAGGCCGGACTAGCGGGGGCCCAAGAGACCCAGTACTTC.

CDR3: CASSASGRVSYEQYF. CDR3 nucleotides: TGTGCCAGCAGTGCTAGCGGGAGGGTCTCCTACGAGCAGTACTTC. The chain links TRBV27 to TRBJ2-7; the match to TRBD2 covers 12 bases. The CDR3 consists of 15 residues. CDR1 and CDR2 from the germline V gene are MNHEY and SMNVEV (reference sequence). V trimming: 5 bases; J trimming: 0 bases; junction bases outside the gene matches: 2.

The chain employs TRBV28 and TRBJ1-2; D remains unclear. In germline, CDR1 is MDHEN, CDR2 SYDVKM. V shed 1 base and J shed 7 bases, with 4 bases lying between them. This CDR3 comprises 11 residues. Here the CDR3 reads CASSLSRGYTF. CDR3 nucleotides: TGTGCCAGCAGTTTATCCCGTGGCTACACCTTC.

This rearrangement joins TRBV29-1 to TRBJ2-7; D call uncertain. Deletions cut 6 bases from V and 0 bases from J, with 15 bases between. The CDR3 contains 14 residues. The germline gives CDR1 SQVTM, CDR2 ANQGSEA. The CDR3 sequence: CSVRSDASSYEQYF. CDR3 DNA: TGCAGCGTCCGGTCGGACGCGTCCTCCTACGAGCAGTACTTC.

V gene TRBV11-2 combines with J gene TRBJ1-4, with D possibly TRBD1 on 5 matching bases. Germline CDR1 and CDR2: SGHAT and FQNNGV. The CDR3 loop spans 17 amino acids. V was pared by 9 bases and J by 6 bases, with 26 bases between. CDR3 sequence (DNA): TGTGCCAGTGAACAGAACTCGGGGGGAGGGAAAGATGAAAAACTGTTTTTT. The encoded protein is CASEQNSGGGKDEKLFF. Using reference TRBV11-2 and TRBJ1-4 for the parts outside the CDR3, the full variable domain is EAGVAQSPRYKIIEKRQSVAFWCNPISGHATLYWYQQILGQGPKLLIQFQNNGVVDDSQLPKDRFSAERLKGVDSTLKIQPAKLEDSAVYLCASEQNSGGGKDEKLFFGSGTQLSVL.

The V and J genes are TRBV30 and TRBJ1-6; maybe TRBD1 (5 bases). There are 16 residues in the CDR3. CDR1 and CDR2 from the germline V gene are GTSNPN and SVGIG (reference sequence). V lost 0 bases and J 0 bases, leaving 9 bases between the germline ends. CDR3 in DNA: TGTGCCTGGAGTGTGTACAGGAGCTCCTATAATTCACCCCTCCACTTT. This gives the protein CAWSVYRSSYNSPLHF.

The gene calls are TRBV5-1 and TRBJ1-1; unclear D gene. CDR1 is SGHRS, CDR2 YFSETQ, per germline. The CDR3 is 13 amino acids. V was pared by 1 base and J by 3 bases, with 7 bases between. This CDR3 is CASSLSGYTEAFF. In DNA form, the CDR3 reads TGCGCCAGCAGCTTGAGCGGCTACACTGAAGCTTTCTTT.

This clone appeared a few times. The gene calls are TRBV7-9 and TRBJ2-5; the D gene is possibly TRBD1 (5 bases). Deletions cut 7 bases from V and 1 base from J, with 28 bases between. This CDR3 contains 19 residues. Germline V gene lookup returns CDR1 SEHNR and CDR2 FQNEAQ (reference sequence). CDR3 amino acids: CASTDLGLARGRAQETQYF. CDR3 nucleotides: TGTGCCAGCACCGACTTGGGATTAGCACGTGGCAGGGCCCAAGAGACCCAGTACTTC.

The J gene is TRBJ2-1, the V gene TRBV7-6; D ambiguous. The CDR3 runs 13 residues. The germline gives CDR1 SGHVS, CDR2 FNYEAQ. The germline V and J ends were trimmed by 7 bases and 6 bases, with 13 bases remaining between them. CDR3 loop: CASTTGPGNEQFF. DNA for the CDR3: TGTGCCAGCACCACCGGACCCGGCAATGAGCAGTTCTTC.

The chain joins TRBV20-1 to TRBJ1-5; D perhaps matches TRBD1 (5 bases). Germline lookup yields CDR1 DFQATT and CDR2 SNEGSKA (reference sequence). The CDR3 covers 11 residues. Trimming shortened V by 1 base and J by 15 bases, and 13 bases separated the two germline ends. The CDR3 nucleotides are TGCAGTGCTAGAGCTGGGGGTTCCGGGCATTTT. It yields the protein CSARAGGSGHF.

The chain couples TRBV5-4 to TRBJ1-1; 9 bases agree with TRBD1. The CDR3 is made up of 14 amino acids. J was trimmed by 1 base and V by 4 bases; bases with no gene match: 2. Germline V lookup: CDR1 SGHNT, CDR2 YYREEE (reference sequence). CDR3 protein: CASSRDRANTEAFF. In nucleotides, the CDR3 is TGTGCCAGCAGCCGGGACAGGGCGAACACTGAAGCTTTCTTT.

The chain links TRBV6-4 to TRBJ1-2; 8 nucleotides agree with TRBD1. This CDR3 is 12 amino acids long. The J segment lost 7 bases and the V segment lost 3 bases, leaving 1 base of the junction unmatched. Germline CDR1 and CDR2: MRHNA and SNTAGT. The CDR3 bases are TGTGCCAGCAGTGAGACAGGGGTTGGCTACACCTTC. Encoded protein: CASSETGVGYTF.